This T cell receptor (beta chain) stems from a study of blood T cell repertoires in COVID-19. Study information: For recovered donors of Cohort 3, there were two negative PCRs, clearance, or symptom resolution.

Produced via immunoSEQ multiplex PCR; TCRdb's table is partial and in-frame only. The sample shows 210,000 or so clones, approximately 87% of them seen only once. V shed 4 bases and J 4 bases; nucleotides not matched to a gene: 5. CDR1 is SGHRS and CDR2 is YFSETQ in the germline V gene. The CDR3 loop spans 15 amino acids. Cohorts were assigned according to the clinical history that participants reported. This clonotype was sampled from a woman in her fifties or sixties in a cohort exposed to, infected with or recovered from COVID-19 (not recorded which). Sequencing was performed on PBMCs or T cells enriched from blood (not recorded which). This sequence joins TRBV5-1 and TRBJ1-4; TRBD1 aligns across 9 bases. For the CDR3, the DNA is TGCGCCAGCAGCCCCGCGGGACAGGGTAATGAAAAACTGTTTTTT. It yields the protein CASSPAGQGNEKLFF.